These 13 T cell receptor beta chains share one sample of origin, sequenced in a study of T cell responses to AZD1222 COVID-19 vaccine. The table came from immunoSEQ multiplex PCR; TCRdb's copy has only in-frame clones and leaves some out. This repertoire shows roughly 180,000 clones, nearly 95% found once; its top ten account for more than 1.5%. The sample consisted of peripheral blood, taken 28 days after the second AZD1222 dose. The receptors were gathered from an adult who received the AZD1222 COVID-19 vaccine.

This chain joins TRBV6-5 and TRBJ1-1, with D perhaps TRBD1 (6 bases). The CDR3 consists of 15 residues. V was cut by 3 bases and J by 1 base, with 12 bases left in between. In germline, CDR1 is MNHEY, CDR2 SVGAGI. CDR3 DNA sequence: TGTGCCAGCAGTTATGCGGGGGCCCCGAACACTGAAGCTTTCTTT. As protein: CASSYAGAPNTEAFF.

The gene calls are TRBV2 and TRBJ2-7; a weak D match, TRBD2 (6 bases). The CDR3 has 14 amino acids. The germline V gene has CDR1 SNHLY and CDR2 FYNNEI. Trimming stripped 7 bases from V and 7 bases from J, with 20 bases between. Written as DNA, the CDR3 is TGTGCCAGCAACCTGTTACTTTCCCGGGGGGAGCAGTACTTC. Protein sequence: CASNLLLSRGEQYF.

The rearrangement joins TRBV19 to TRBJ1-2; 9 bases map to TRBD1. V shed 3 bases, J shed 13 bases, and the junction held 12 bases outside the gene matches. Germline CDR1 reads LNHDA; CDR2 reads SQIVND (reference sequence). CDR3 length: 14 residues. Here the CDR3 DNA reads TGTGCCAGTAGTATCAGACAGGGGGAAAGTGGACTCACCTTC. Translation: CASSIRQGESGLTF.

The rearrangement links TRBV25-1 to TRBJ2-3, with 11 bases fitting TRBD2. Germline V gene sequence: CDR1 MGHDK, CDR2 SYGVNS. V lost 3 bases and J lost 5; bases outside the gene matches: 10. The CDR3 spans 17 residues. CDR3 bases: TGTGCCAGCAGTGACCCCGCTAGCGGGGGGCCTCTAGATACGCAGTATTTT. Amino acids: CASSDPASGGPLDTQYF.

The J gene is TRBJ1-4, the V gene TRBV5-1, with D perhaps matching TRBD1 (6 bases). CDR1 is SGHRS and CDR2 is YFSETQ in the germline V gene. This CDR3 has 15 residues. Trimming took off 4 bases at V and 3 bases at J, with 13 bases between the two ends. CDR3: CASSPSGASNEKLFF. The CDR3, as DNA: TGCGCCAGCAGCCCCTCAGGGGCGTCTAATGAAAAACTGTTTTTT. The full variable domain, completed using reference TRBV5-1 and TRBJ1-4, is KAGVTQTPRYLIKTRGQQVTLSCSPISGHRSVSWYQQTPGQGLQFLFEYFSETQRNKGNFPGRFSGRQFSNSRSEMNVSTLELGDSALYLCASSPSGASNEKLFFGSGTQLSVL.

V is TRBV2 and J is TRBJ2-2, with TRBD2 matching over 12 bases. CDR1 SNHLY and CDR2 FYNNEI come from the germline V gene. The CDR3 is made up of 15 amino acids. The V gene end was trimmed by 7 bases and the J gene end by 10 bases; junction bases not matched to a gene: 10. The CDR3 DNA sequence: TGTGCCAGCAAGGGAGGACTAGCGGGGTCTATGGAGCTGTTTTTT. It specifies CASKGGLAGSMELFF. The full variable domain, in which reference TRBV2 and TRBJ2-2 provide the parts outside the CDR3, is EPEVTQTPSHQVTQMGQEVILRCVPISNHLYFYWYRQILGQKVEFLVSFYNNEISEKSEIFDDQFSVERPDGSNFTLKIRSTKLEDSAMYFCASKGGLAGSMELFFGEGSRLTVL.

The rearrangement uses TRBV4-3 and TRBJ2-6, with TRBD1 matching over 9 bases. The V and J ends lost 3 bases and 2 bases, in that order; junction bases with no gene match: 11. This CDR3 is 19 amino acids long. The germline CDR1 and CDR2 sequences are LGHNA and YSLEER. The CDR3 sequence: CASSHSTGTGLAGANVLTF. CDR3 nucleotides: TGCGCCAGCAGCCATTCTACCGGGACAGGGTTGGCTGGGGCCAACGTCCTGACTTTC.

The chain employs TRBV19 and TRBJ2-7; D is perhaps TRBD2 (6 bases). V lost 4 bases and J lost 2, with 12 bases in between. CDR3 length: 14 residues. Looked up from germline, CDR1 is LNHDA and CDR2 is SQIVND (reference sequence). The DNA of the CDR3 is TGTGCCAGTAGTAGCCGGGACTTTACCTACGAGCAGTACTTC. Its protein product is CASSSRDFTYEQYF. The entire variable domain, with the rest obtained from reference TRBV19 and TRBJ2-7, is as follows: DGGITQSPKYLFRKEGQNVTLSCEQNLNHDAMYWYRQDPGQGLRLIYYSQIVNDFQKGDIAEGYSVSREKKESFPLTVTSAQKNPTAFYLCASSSRDFTYEQYFGPGTRLTVT.

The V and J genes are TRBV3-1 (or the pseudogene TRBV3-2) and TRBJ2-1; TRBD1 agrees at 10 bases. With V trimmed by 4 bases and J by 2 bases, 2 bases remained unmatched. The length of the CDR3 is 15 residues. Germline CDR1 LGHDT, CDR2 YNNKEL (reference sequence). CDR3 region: CASSPGTGAYNEQFF. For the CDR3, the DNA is TGTGCCAGCAGCCCCGGGACAGGGGCCTACAATGAGCAGTTCTTC.

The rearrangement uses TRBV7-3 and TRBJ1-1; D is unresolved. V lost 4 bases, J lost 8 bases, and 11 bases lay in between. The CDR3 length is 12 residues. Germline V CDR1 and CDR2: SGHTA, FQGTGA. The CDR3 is CASSSPTGEAFF. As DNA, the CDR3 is TGTGCCAGCAGCTCCCCGACGGGGGAAGCTTTCTTT.

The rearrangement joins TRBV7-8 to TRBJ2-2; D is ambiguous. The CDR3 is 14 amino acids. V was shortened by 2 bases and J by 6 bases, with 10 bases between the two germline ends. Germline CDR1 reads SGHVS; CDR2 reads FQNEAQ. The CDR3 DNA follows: TGTGCCAGCAGCTTATACAAAAACCCCGGGGAGCTGTTTTTT. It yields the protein CASSLYKNPGELFF.

CDR3 in amino acids: CASSPRQASGANVLTF. CDR3 coding DNA: TGTGCCAGCTCTCCAAGGCAGGCCTCTGGGGCCAACGTCCTGACTTTC. The V gene is TRBV18, the J gene TRBJ2-6; D remains ambiguous. CDR3 size: 16 residues. V lost 6 bases and J lost 0, with 12 bases in between. Germline V gene lookup returns CDR1 KGHSH and CDR2 LQKENI.

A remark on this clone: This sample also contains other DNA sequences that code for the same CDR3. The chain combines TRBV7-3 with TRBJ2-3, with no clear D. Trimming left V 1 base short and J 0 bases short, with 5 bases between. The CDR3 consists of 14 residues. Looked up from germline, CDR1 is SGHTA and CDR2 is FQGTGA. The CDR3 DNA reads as TGTGCCAGCAGCTTAATGGGGAGCACAGATACGCAGTATTTT. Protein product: CASSLMGSTDTQYF.